This T cell receptor beta chain came from a study of T-cell reconstitution after alpha-beta-depleted transplantation in children (dated by TCRdb to the mid-2010s). Notes on the research overall: T-cell immune reconstitution after TCRalphabeta/CD19-depleted allogeneic hematopoietic cell transplantation in children was quantitatively tracked in the study by means of TCR repertoire profiling. General conclusions and limits of the study: The apparently early recovery of alphabetaT-cell counts about two months after transplant reportedly depended on only several hundred rapidly expanded clones that came from non-depleted graft cells. The high TCRbeta diversity at day 60 in some patients was ascribed to recipient T cells and intrathymic progenitors that had survived conditioning. Over subsequent months, a decline in hyperexpanded clone frequencies was noted, and after one year, T-cell counts and TCRbeta diversity were mostly ascribed to newly produced T cells.

The library was made by PCR. The sample was run on an Illumina HiSeq 2500. To normalize quantification of the TCRbeta repertoire, the TCR libraries were built with molecular barcoding that relied on unique molecular identifiers. Clones were called with MiXCR by TCRdb after fastp trimmed the public reads at Q25, and only in-frame beta chains were retained. Records with the same CDR3 protein are collapsed into one entry carrying the most frequent genes and DNA. This sample has about 610,000 distinct CDR3 sequences in its table, and roughly 27% of those were observed once. The top ten hold 30% to 45% of the sample. This sample's treatment or condition label indicates: allogeneic hematopoietic cell transplantation with graft depleted of TCRalphabeta T cells and CD19 B cells. Transplant recipients were children who received TCRalphabeta/CD19-depleted allogeneic hematopoietic cell grafts. Taken from cysteine to phenylalanine, the CDR3 has 15 residues. Just the 45-base CDR3 DNA is kept, in frame starting at base 1. V is clipped by 7 bases and J by 0 bases, and the sequence between their germline boundaries is 17 bases long. CDR1 SGHDT and CDR2 YYEEEE are derived from the germline V gene.

As concerns this clonotype: The antigen it recognizes is unknown. Base quality data are lacking; no much larger clone is found one base away.

This sequence uses TRBV5-6 and TRBJ2-7; the D assignment is uncertain and may be TRBD1 or TRBD2, with 5 bases supporting each. This material consisted of PBMCs, taken before TCRalphabeta/CD19-depleted stem cell transplant. This TCR derives from a boy in the first two years of life with Wiskott-Aldrich syndrome, due to receive a stem cell transplant. In nucleotide form, the sequence is TGTGCCAGCGGGATGGGACCGACCCACTCCTACGAGCAGTACTTC. Translated, it gives CASGMGPTHSYEQYF.